Listed here are 32 T cell receptor beta chains from one sample, sequenced in a study of cytomegalovirus exposure and HLA in healthy donors. Amplification used 60 Vbeta primers and 13 Jbeta primers. Profiling relied on immunoSEQ multiplex PCR, and the TCRdb table lists in-frame clones only, not all of them. The table includes 90,000 to 100,000 clones, roughly 76% detected once. Sequencing input: PBMCs. These receptors were taken from a woman in her fifties or sixties in good health and CMV-seropositive.

This CDR3 reads CASSEFGIPTDTQYF. CDR3 DNA sequence: TGTGCCAGCAGTGAATTTGGCATCCCCACAGATACGCAGTATTTT. This sequence joins TRBV6-1 and TRBJ2-3; D unresolved. The V gene's germline CDR1 is MNHNS and CDR2 SASEGT. The V and J ends lost 2 bases and 2 bases respectively, with 11 bases between them. The CDR3 has 15 residues.

The J gene is TRBJ2-5, the V gene TRBV7-9, with 11 bases aligning to TRBD2. The J call could be wrong; TRBJ2-7 is a better fit for the DNA end. This CDR3 is 14 amino acids long. Germline CDR1 and CDR2: SEHNR and FQNEAQ (reference sequence). The CDR3 loop is CASSYSGRAYEQYF. The CDR3 DNA follows: TGTGCCAGCAGCTATAGCGGGAGGGCCTACGAGCAGTACTTC.

The chain recombines TRBV27 with TRBJ1-5; 8 nucleotides line up with TRBD1. Germline V gene lookup returns CDR1 MNHEY and CDR2 SMNVEV (reference sequence). This CDR3 contains 14 residues. V was pared by 6 bases and J by 6 bases, with 7 bases of the junction left unmatched. The CDR3 loop is CASRPGTGPQPQHF. The DNA of the CDR3 is TGTGCCAGCAGGCCTGGGACAGGTCCTCAGCCCCAGCATTTT.

The genes are TRBV5-4 and TRBJ1-2, with D tentatively TRBD1 (5 bases). The CDR3 covers 13 residues. V lost 4 bases, J lost 4 bases, and 11 bases lay in between. Germline V gene data show CDR1 as SGHNT and CDR2 as YYREEE (reference sequence). CDR3 sequence: CASSGNQGYGYTF. The CDR3 DNA follows: TGTGCCAGCAGCGGGAATCAGGGCTATGGCTACACCTTC.

The V gene is TRBV9, the J gene TRBJ2-2; 7 bases fit TRBD1. Germline V gene sequence: CDR1 SGDLS, CDR2 YYNGEE. CDR3 length: 15 residues. The J segment lost 6 bases and the V segment lost 4 bases, leaving 9 bases of the junction unmatched. The CDR3 sequence: CASSTRSTGPGELFF. CDR3 bases: TGTGCCAGCAGCACCCGATCGACAGGGCCCGGGGAGCTGTTTTTT.

The chain is built from TRBV7-9 and TRBJ2-5, with a tentative D call TRBD2 (5 bases). The CDR3 is 16 amino acids. Trimming cost V 3 bases and J 5 bases, with 19 bases left between them. From germline, CDR1 is SEHNR and CDR2 FQNEAQ (reference sequence). The DNA for the CDR3 is TGTGCCAGCAGCTTCGGAAAGCGAGGCCGCGGGGAGACCCAGTACTTC. It yields the protein CASSFGKRGRGETQYF.

CDR3: CAISESGGREEQFF. CDR3 coding DNA: TGTGCCATCAGTGAATCTGGTGGGAGAGAAGAGCAGTTCTTC. V and J are TRBV10-3 and TRBJ2-1, with a tentative D call TRBD2 (5 bases). V was pared by 3 bases and J by 10 bases, with 16 bases between. The germline gives CDR1 ENHRY, CDR2 SYGVKD. This CDR3 comprises 14 residues.

The chain recombines TRBV29-1 with TRBJ2-1; possibly TRBD1 for D (6 bases). The CDR3 consists of 13 residues. V was trimmed by 6 bases and J by 4 bases, leaving 13 bases between them. Germline values: CDR1 SQVTM, CDR2 ANQGSEA. The DNA of the CDR3 is TGCAGCGTGACAGGAGGCGAGTACAATGAGCAGTTCTTC. It encodes CSVTGGEYNEQFF.

CDR3 amino acids: CASSASTAYNEQFF. The CDR3 coding sequence is TGTGCCAGCAGCGCCTCGACAGCCTACAATGAGCAGTTCTTC. The rearrangement links TRBV9 to TRBJ2-1; D may be TRBD1 (5 bases). The CDR3 sequence is 14 residues long. Trimming removed 3 bases from V and 2 bases from J, with 9 bases in between. In germline, CDR1 is SGDLS, CDR2 YYNGEE.

This sequence joins TRBV30 and TRBJ2-1, with 9 bases matching TRBD2. J lost 3 bases, V lost 4 bases, and 7 bases had no gene match. CDR3 length: 15 amino acids. CDR1 is GTSNPN and CDR2 is SVGIG in the germline V gene (reference sequence). CDR3 amino acids: CAWIPAGGGYNEQFF. CDR3 DNA: TGTGCCTGGATCCCAGCGGGAGGAGGCTACAATGAGCAGTTCTTC.

The rearrangement uses TRBV10-3 and TRBJ2-1; 7 nucleotides line up with TRBD2. The V and J ends lost 6 bases and 0 bases, in that order; junction bases with no gene match: 8. Germline loops: CDR1 ENHRY, CDR2 SYGVKD. The CDR3 loop spans 16 amino acids. CDR3: CAISLRGLSSYNEQFF. The DNA for the CDR3 is TGTGCCATCAGCCTGAGGGGACTATCCTCCTACAATGAGCAGTTCTTC.

The chain uses TRBV6-6 and TRBJ2-5; 8 positions agree with TRBD2. CDR1 and CDR2 from the germline V gene are MNHNY and SVGAGI (reference sequence). This CDR3 spans 13 amino acids. V was pared by 6 bases and J by 5 bases, with 5 bases of the junction left unmatched. CDR3 sequence: CASSGSGGETQYF. Here the CDR3 DNA reads TGTGCCAGCAGCGGGTCGGGAGGGGAGACCCAGTACTTC.

The rearrangement links TRBV27 to TRBJ2-1; 8 positions match TRBD2. V lost 2 bases and J lost 8; bases outside the gene matches: 5. Germline assignment: CDR1 MNHEY and CDR2 SMNVEV (reference sequence). CDR3 length equals 14 residues. CDR3 nucleotide sequence: TGTGCCAGCAGTTTAGGGACTAGTCCCCATGAGCAGTTCTTC. Its protein is CASSLGTSPHEQFF.

As concerns this clone: Here the CDR3 omits its conserved ending phenylalanine or tryptophan, so a read error is the likely source. Because the CDR3's place on the DNA is in doubt, the DNA is left out and the CDR3 is given as listed by TCRdb. The rearrangement joins TRBV2 to TRBJ1-4. Germline CDR1 SNHLY, CDR2 FYNNEI. Inclusive of both ends, the CDR3 amounts to 14 amino acids. CDR3: CASSEEGFGVGIGL.

This clone was detected a few times. V is TRBV19 and J is TRBJ2-1; possibly TRBD2 for D (6 bases). Germline loops: CDR1 LNHDA, CDR2 SQIVND (reference sequence). CDR3 length: 13 residues. Trimming removed 9 bases at V and 5 bases at J, with 14 bases between. CDR3 DNA: TGTGCCAGCGAGGGACTCGGCCACAATGAGCAGTTCTTC. Its translation: CASEGLGHNEQFF.

There are a few counts of this clone. The chain is built from TRBV5-4 and TRBJ1-2; TRBD1 matches 8 bases. The V gene's germline CDR1 is SGHNT and CDR2 YYREEE (reference sequence). The CDR3 is 15 amino acids. V lost 7 bases, J lost 7 bases, and 15 bases stayed unmatched. CDR3 protein: CASQGAGGFVSGYTF. CDR3 in DNA: TGTGCCAGCCAGGGGGCTGGCGGCTTTGTCTCTGGCTACACCTTC.

V is TRBV19 and J is TRBJ2-2; D is uncertain. V was cut by 4 bases and J by 5 bases, with 17 bases left in between. CDR1 and CDR2 from the germline V gene are LNHDA and SQIVND (reference sequence). The CDR3 has 16 amino acids. CDR3 region: CASSSPPGSWTGELFF. The CDR3 DNA reads TGTGCCAGTAGTAGCCCCCCCGGGTCGTGGACCGGGGAGCTGTTTTTT.

The rearrangement joins TRBV7-8 to TRBJ1-1; D may be TRBD1 (5 bases). CDR3 length: 17 amino acids. V was shortened by 5 bases and J by 3 bases, with 22 bases between the two germline ends. The germline gives CDR1 SGHVS, CDR2 FQNEAQ. For the CDR3, the DNA is TGTGCCAGCAGCCAAATTAGGGCCCAGGGCCCCTACACTGAAGCTTTCTTT. Amino acids: CASSQIRAQGPYTEAFF.

This clone was picked up one time. The CDR3 DNA reads TGTGCCAGCTCACCTCCGGGACAGGGGGCTCAATCACCCCTCCACTTT. Amino acids: CASSPPGQGAQSPLHF. This chain uses TRBV18 with TRBJ1-6, with TRBD1 matching 12 bases. The CDR3 has 16 residues. Germline CDR1 KGHSH, CDR2 LQKENI. V trimming: 3 bases; J trimming: 10 bases; junction bases outside the gene matches: 7.

This CDR3 is CSASGRETQYF. CDR3 nucleotides: TGCAGTGCTAGTGGCAGAGAGACCCAGTACTTC. This sequence joins TRBV20-1 and TRBJ2-5; the D is unclear. The CDR3 sequence is 11 residues long. The V end lost 3 bases, the J end lost 4 bases, and 6 bases lay between the germline ends. The germline CDR1 and CDR2 sequences are DFQATT and SNEGSKA (reference sequence).

This rearrangement joins TRBV18 to TRBJ2-1; TRBD2 agrees at 11 bases. Germline V CDR1 and CDR2: KGHSH, LQKENI. V gave up 0 bases and J gave up 6 bases; unmatched junction bases: 10. This CDR3 has 18 residues. DNA for the CDR3: TGTGCCAGCTCACCACCGGGGTGGCTAGCGGGAGGAGGCAATGAGCAGTTCTTC. As protein: CASSPPGWLAGGGNEQFF.

This clone was seen only a few times. The CDR3 loop reads CASSLSSGTAYEQYF. The CDR3 bases are TGTGCCAGCAGTTTAAGTAGCGGGACCGCCTACGAGCAGTACTTC. V usage is TRBV27 and J usage is TRBJ2-7; TRBD2 aligns across 8 bases. Germline CDR1 and CDR2: MNHEY and SMNVEV (reference sequence). V was clipped by 2 bases and J by 2 bases; unmatched bases: 5. This CDR3 contains 15 residues.

The chain is built from TRBV7-6 and TRBJ2-1, with TRBD2 matching over 14 bases. Germline V gene lookup returns CDR1 SGHVS and CDR2 FNYEAQ. V dropped 4 bases and J dropped 4; count of bases not matched to a gene: 0. The CDR3 runs 15 residues. The CDR3 region has the DNA TGTGCCAGCAGCTGGACTAGCGGGAGGTACAATGAGCAGTTCTTC. Its protein product is CASSWTSGRYNEQFF.

Worth noting for this clone: The junction departs from germline at one end; a sequencing error may be responsible. This CDR3 is CSSSLGGQLSAYYGYTF. The CDR3 bases are TGTTCCAGCAGCTTAGGGGGCCAATTGTCAGCATACTATGGCTACACCTTC. The chain recombines TRBV7-9 with TRBJ1-2; 7 positions match TRBD1. This CDR3 is 17 amino acids long. The germline CDR1 and CDR2 sequences are SEHNR and FQNEAQ (reference sequence).

This sequence joins TRBV7-2 and TRBJ2-7; no clear D gene. The V end was cut by 5 bases, the J end by 7 bases, with 24 bases between. This CDR3 has 16 amino acids. Germline V gene sequence: CDR1 SGHTA, CDR2 FQGNSA. Here the CDR3 reads CASSLQPPSIFGEQYF. In DNA form, the CDR3 reads TGTGCCAGCAGCCTACAGCCCCCGAGCATCTTTGGTGAGCAGTACTTC.

This chain joins TRBV29-1 and TRBJ2-5; 7 nucleotides agree with TRBD1. Germline V gives CDR1 SQVTM, CDR2 ANQGSEA. V was pared by 2 bases and J by 2 bases, with 11 bases of the junction left unmatched. The CDR3 contains 16 residues. This CDR3 reads CSVETHATGKQETQYF. Here the CDR3 DNA reads TGCAGCGTTGAAACTCATGCGACAGGGAAGCAAGAGACCCAGTACTTC. The full variable domain, in which reference TRBV29-1 and TRBJ2-5 provide the parts outside the CDR3, is SAVISQKPSRDICQRGTSLTIQCQVDSQVTMMFWYRQQPGQSLTLIATANQGSEATYESGFVIDKFPISRPNLTFSTLTVSNMSPEDSSIYLCSVETHATGKQETQYFGPGTRLLVL.

The rearrangement joins TRBV5-4 to TRBJ2-3; 11 positions agree with TRBD2. This CDR3 is 16 amino acids long. The germline V gene encodes CDR1 SGHNT and CDR2 YYREEE (reference sequence). J gave up 6 bases and V 4 bases, and 10 bases lay outside the gene matches. The CDR3 nucleotides are TGTGCCAGCAGCATTGGGGCTAGCGGGAGGTTTGATACGCAGTATTTT. It encodes CASSIGASGRFDTQYF.

On this clone: The sample contains more than one DNA sequence encoding this CDR3. This rearrangement joins TRBV6-6 to TRBJ1-1; no clear D gene. The CDR3 loop spans 15 amino acids. The V end lost 3 bases, the J end lost 0 bases, and 11 bases lay between the germline ends. CDR1 and CDR2 from the germline V gene are MNHNY and SVGAGI (reference sequence). The CDR3 reads CASSYAPHMNTEAFF. DNA of the CDR3: TGTGCCAGCAGTTATGCCCCCCACATGAACACTGAAGCTTTCTTT.

The rearrangement uses TRBV5-1 and TRBJ2-6; D gene unclear. The CDR3 sequence is 16 residues long. CDR1 and CDR2 (germline): SGHRS, YFSETQ. V lost 0 bases and J 4 bases, leaving 11 bases between the germline ends. The CDR3 nucleotides read TGCGCCAGCAGCTTGGACCTAGGTTACGGGGCCAACGTCCTGACTTTC. The encoded protein is CASSLDLGYGANVLTF.

The genes are TRBV7-2 and TRBJ1-5; possible D gene TRBD1, 5 bases. This CDR3 contains 16 residues. V lost 2 bases, J lost 3 bases, and 14 bases lay in between. Germline CDR1 and CDR2: SGHTA and FQGNSA. CDR3 coding DNA: TGTGCCAGCAGCTTAAGGGGCGGATCTAACAATCAGCCCCAGCATTTT. This codes for CASSLRGGSNNQPQHF. The complete variable domain, with remaining parts taken from reference TRBV7-2 and TRBJ1-5, reads GAGVSQSPSNKVTEKGKDVELRCDPISGHTALYWYRQSLGQGLEFLIYFQGNSAPDKSGLPSDRFSAERTGGSVSTLTIQRTQQEDSAVYLCASSLRGGSNNQPQHFGDGTRLSIL.

This sequence joins TRBV18 and TRBJ1-2; TRBD1 agrees at 7 bases. Germline V gene sequence: CDR1 KGHSH, CDR2 LQKENI. The CDR3 is 15 residues long. Trimming removed 3 bases from V and 5 bases from J; junction bases left unmatched: 9. The CDR3 DNA sequence: TGTGCCAGCTCACCCGAGACAGGGATGGAGTATGGCTACACCTTC. The encoded protein is CASSPETGMEYGYTF.

V and J are TRBV10-2 and TRBJ2-1; 9 bases line up with TRBD2. CDR1 and CDR2 (germline): WSHSY, SAAADI. The CDR3 spans 17 residues. V trimming: 0 bases; J trimming: 3 bases; junction bases outside the gene matches: 6. The CDR3, as DNA: TGCGCCAGCAGTGAGTCTCCGTTAGCGGGAGACTACAATGAGCAGTTCTTC. Its translation is CASSESPLAGDYNEQFF.